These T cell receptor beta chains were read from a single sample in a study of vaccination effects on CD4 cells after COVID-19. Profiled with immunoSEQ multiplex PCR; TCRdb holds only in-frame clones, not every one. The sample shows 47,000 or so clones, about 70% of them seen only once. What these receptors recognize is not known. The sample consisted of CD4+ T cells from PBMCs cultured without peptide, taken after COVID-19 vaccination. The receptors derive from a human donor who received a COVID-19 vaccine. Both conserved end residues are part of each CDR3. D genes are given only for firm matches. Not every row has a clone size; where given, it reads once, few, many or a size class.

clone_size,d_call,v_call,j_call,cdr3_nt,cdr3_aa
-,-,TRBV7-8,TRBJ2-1,TGTGCCAGCAGCTTACACTTGAATGAGCAGTTCTTC,CASSLHLNEQFF
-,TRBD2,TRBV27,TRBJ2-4,TGTGCCAGCAGTGAAAGGACTAGCGGGAGGCGCGGGTTTAGAAACATTCAGTACTTC,CASSERTSGRRGFRNIQYF
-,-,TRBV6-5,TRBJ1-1,TGTGCCAGCAGTTACGCAGGGATGAACACTGAAGCTTTCTTT,CASSYAGMNTEAFF
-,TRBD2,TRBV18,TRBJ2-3,TGTGCCAGCTCAGCAATAGCGGGGGGGACCGGCACAGATACGCAGTATTTT,CASSAIAGGTGTDTQYF
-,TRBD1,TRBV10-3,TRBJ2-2,TGTGCCATCAGGACAGGGGCGGACGGGGAGCTGTTTTTT,CAIRTGADGELFF
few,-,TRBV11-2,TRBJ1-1,TGTGCCAGCAGCCCCGCTCAGGGTTGGGGGACTGAAGCTTTCTTT,CASSPAQGWGTEAFF
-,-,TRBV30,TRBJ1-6,TGTGCCTGGAGTGTTGGAGAGTTTAATTCACCCCTCCACTTT,CAWSVGEFNSPLHF
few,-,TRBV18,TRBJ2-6,TGTGCCAGCTCGGGCCTCGTTTTGATCTCTGGGGCCAACGTCCTGACTTTC,CASSGLVLISGANVLTF
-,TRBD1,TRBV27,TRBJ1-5,TGTGCCAGCAGCCCAGGACAGGTAGCTCAGCCCCAGCATTTT,CASSPGQVAQPQHF
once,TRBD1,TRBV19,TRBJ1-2,TGTGCCAGTAGTGTGAACAGGGGCCCCCTCTATGGCTACACCTTC,CASSVNRGPLYGYTF
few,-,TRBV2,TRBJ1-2,TGTGCCAGCAGCGGACAGCTGTTGGATGGCTACACCTTC,CASSGQLLDGYTF
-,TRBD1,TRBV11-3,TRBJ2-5,TGTGCCAGCAGCATGGGGACAGCGGAAGAGACCCAGTACTTC,CASSMGTAEETQYF
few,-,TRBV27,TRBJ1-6,TGTGCCAGCAGCCGAAAAACTAATTCACCCCTCCACTTT,CASSRKTNSPLHF
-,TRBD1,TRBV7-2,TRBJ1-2,TGTGCCAGCAGCTATTACAGGGGGCGAAGCTATGGCTACACCTTC,CASSYYRGRSYGYTF
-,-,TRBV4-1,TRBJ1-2,TGCGCCAGCAGCCAACCCATGCAAAGGGTGGACTATGGCTACACCTTC,CASSQPMQRVDYGYTF
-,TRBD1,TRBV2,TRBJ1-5,TGTGCCAGCAGGCCCGACAGGGGGCCAAGCAATCAGCCCCAGCATTTT,CASRPDRGPSNQPQHF
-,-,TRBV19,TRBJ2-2,TGTGCCAGTAGTATCCCCCCTTGGGGCAGATCGAACACCGGGGAGCTGTTTTTT,CASSIPPWGRSNTGELFF
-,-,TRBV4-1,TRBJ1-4,TGCGCCAGCAGCCAAGACAGGGGAGGAACTAATGAAAAACTGTTTTTT,CASSQDRGGTNEKLFF
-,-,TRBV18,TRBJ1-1,TGTGCCAGCTCACCATTCGTTGGTGAAGCTTTCTTT,CASSPFVGEAFF
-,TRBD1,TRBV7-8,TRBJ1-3,TGTGCCAGCAGCTTGGGGACAGCTGGAAACACCATATATTTT,CASSLGTAGNTIYF
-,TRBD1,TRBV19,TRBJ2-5,TGTGCCAGTAGTCGATTCGGACAGGGGGATGAGACCCAGTACTTC,CASSRFGQGDETQYF
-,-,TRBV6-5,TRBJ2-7,TGTGCCAGCAGTTACTCCACCCTGAGAGATAAATACGAGCAGTACTTC,CASSYSTLRDKYEQYF
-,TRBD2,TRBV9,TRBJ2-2,TGTGCCAGCAGCGTCCCTCCTAACAGCGGGATTAGCGGGGAGCTGTTTTTT,CASSVPPNSGISGELFF
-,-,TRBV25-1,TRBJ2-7,TGTGCCAGCAGTGAACCTCAGGGTTCCTACGAGCAGTACTTC,CASSEPQGSYEQYF
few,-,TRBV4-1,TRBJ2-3,TGCGCCAGCAGCCAACAGGGAGGCACAGATACGCAGTATTTT,CASSQQGGTDTQYF
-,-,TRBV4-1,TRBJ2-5,TGCGCCAGCAGCCGCGGACCCCAAGAGACCCAGTACTTC,CASSRGPQETQYF
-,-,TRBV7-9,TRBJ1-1,TGTGCCAGCAGCTTAGGTCGTACAGGGCGGACTGAAGCTTTCTTT,CASSLGRTGRTEAFF
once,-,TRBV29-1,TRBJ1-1,TGCAGCGTCTCCCAGGGAGGGAACACTGAAGCTTTCTTT,CSVSQGGNTEAFF
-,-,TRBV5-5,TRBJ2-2,TGTGCCAGCAGCTTGCCCTTAGGTAACACCGGGGAGCTGTTTTTT,CASSLPLGNTGELFF
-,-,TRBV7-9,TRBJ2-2,TGTGCCAGCAGCCGGGATCTTTCTGACACCGGGGAGCTGTTTTTT,CASSRDLSDTGELFF
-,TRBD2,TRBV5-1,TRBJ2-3,TGCGCCAGCAGCATTTTAGCGGGAGAAGGGGATACGCAGTATTTT,CASSILAGEGDTQYF
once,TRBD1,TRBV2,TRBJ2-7,TGTGCCAGCAGTATCCGGGACAGGGGGCCCGACGAGCAGTACTTC,CASSIRDRGPDEQYF
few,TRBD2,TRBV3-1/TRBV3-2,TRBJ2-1,TGTGCCAGCAGCGGAGGGACTAGCGGGGCGACTTGGCCGTTCTTC,CASSGGTSGATWPFF
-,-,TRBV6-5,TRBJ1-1,TGTGCCAGCAGTTACTGGAAGAACACTGAAGCTTTCTTT,CASSYWKNTEAFF
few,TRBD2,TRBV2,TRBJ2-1,TGTGCCAGCGGGACCCCAATGGTCGGACTAGCGGGAGAGATGTCCTACAATGAGCAGTTCTTC,CASGTPMVGLAGEMSYNEQFF
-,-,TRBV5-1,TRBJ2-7,TGCGCCAGCAGCTTGGGTGGGGGGCTCAGCTCCTACGAGCAGTACTTC,CASSLGGGLSSYEQYF
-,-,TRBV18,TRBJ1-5,TGTGCCAGCTCCCCCCCCCGGGGTGGTGGGTTCAATCAGCCCCAGCATTTT,CASSPPRGGGFNQPQHF
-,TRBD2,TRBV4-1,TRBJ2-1,TGCGCCAGCAGCCAGTGGACTAGCGGGGGCTACAATGAGCAGTTCTTC,CASSQWTSGGYNEQFF
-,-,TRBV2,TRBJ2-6,TGTGCCCCCCGAGAACTTCCCTACTCTGGGGCCAACGTCCTGACTTTC,CAPRELPYSGANVLTF